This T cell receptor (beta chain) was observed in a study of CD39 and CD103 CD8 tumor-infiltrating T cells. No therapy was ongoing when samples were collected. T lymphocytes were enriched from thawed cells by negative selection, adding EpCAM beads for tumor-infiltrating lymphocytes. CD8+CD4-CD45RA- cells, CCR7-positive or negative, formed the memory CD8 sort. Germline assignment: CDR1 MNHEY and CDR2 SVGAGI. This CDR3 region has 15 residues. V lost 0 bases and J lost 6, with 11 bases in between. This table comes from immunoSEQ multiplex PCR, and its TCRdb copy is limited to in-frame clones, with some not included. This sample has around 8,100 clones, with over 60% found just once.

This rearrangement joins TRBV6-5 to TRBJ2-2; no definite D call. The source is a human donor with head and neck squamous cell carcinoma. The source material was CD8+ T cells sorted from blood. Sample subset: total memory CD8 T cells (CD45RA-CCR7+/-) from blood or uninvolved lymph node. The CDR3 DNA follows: TGTGCCAGCAGTTACTCAACAACGGAAGCCGGGGAGCTGTTTTTT. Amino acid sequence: CASSYSTTEAGELFF.